This TCR beta chain was sequenced for a study of T cell changes during pregnancy in multiple sclerosis (dated by TCRdb to between 2018 and 2020). Study-level background: The study examined how the T cell repertoire changed over the course of pregnancy in women with multiple sclerosis.

Library construction relied on the immunoSEQ multiplex PCR assay. As stored in TCRdb, this immuneACCESS dataset retains in-frame rearrangements with V and J assigned. A fraction of the clones does not appear; measured against another copy, unresolved V genes explain less than half of the discrepancy, and the remainder lacks a known reason. This sample comprises around 20,000 clones, about 90% of them detected only once. 0.67% of the sample goes to the ten largest clones. In the case of this clone: The specificity of this receptor is unknown. No much larger clone exists at a distance of one base, and base qualities are not known.

Sequenced material: CD4+ T cells from peripheral blood mononuclear cells, taken in the third trimester of pregnancy. The clonotype originates from a female donor in good health, enrolled as a control in a pregnancy study.

The CDR3 in this case is CASSPGQGDQPQHF. The sequence in DNA is TGCGCCAGCAGCCCGGGACAGGGTGATCAGCCCCAGCATTTT. The chain joins TRBV5-1 to TRBJ1-5, with TRBD1 matching 9 junction bases. The germline V gene provides CDR1 SGHRS and CDR2 YFSETQ. Relative to germline, V is missing 4 bases and J is missing 5 bases, with 4 bases of the junction outside any gene match. CDR3 length: 14 amino acids, cysteine to phenylalanine. The sequence is cut down to CDR3 DNA, 42 bases in frame from base 1.